A selection of T cell receptor beta chains follows, all from one sample in a study of breast tumors, draining lymph nodes, adjacent tissues. TCRdb reprocessed the multiplex PCR reads via MiXCR and lists one record per CDR3 protein. Here the sample spans 150,000 to 250,000 distinct CDR3 sequences, 25% to 40% being singletons. The specimen sequenced was axillary lymph node tissue. These receptors all stem from a female donor with breast cancer. Some clones in this sample may be carry-over from other donors' samples. Each CDR3 is given with its conserved first and last residue. D genes are given only for firm matches. Clone size is shown for a subset of rows, as once, few, many or a class of expanded clone.

j_gene | len | d_gene | v_gene | abundance | CDR3aa | CDR3nt
TRBJ1-2 | 11 | - | TRBV28 | - | CASSLEEGYTF | TGTGCCAGCAGTTTAGAGGAAGGCTACACCTTC
TRBJ2-3 | 16 | TRBD2 | TRBV12-3/TRBV12-4 | - | CASRASSGGDTDTQYF | TGTGCCAGCAGGGCCAGTAGCGGGGGAGACACAGATACGCAGTATTTT
TRBJ2-7 | 15 | - | TRBV2 | many | CASKSRGGSSYEQYF | TGTGCCAGCAAGTCGCGGGGCGGAAGCTCCTACGAGCAGTACTTC
TRBJ1-3 | 16 | - | TRBV18 | few | CASSPPGHLSGNTIYF | TGTGCCAGCTCACCACCCGGACACCTCTCTGGAAACACCATATATTTT
TRBJ1-5 | 13 | TRBD1 | TRBV19 | - | CASSQDRGSYEHF | TGTGCCAGTAGTCAGGACAGGGGAAGCTACGAGCATTTT
TRBJ2-1 | 14 | - | TRBV5-1 | - | CASSIDSPNNEQFF | TGCGCCAGCAGCATAGACAGCCCGAACAATGAGCAGTTCTTC
TRBJ2-7 | 14 | TRBD2 | TRBV2 | many | CASKGLGASYEQYF | TGTGCCAGCAAGGGACTAGGGGCCTCCTACGAGCAGTACTTC
TRBJ2-5 | 16 | TRBD2 | TRBV12-3/TRBV12-4 | - | CASSLVLAGEGETQYF | TGTGCCAGCAGTTTAGTCCTAGCGGGGGAAGGAGAGACCCAGTACTTC
TRBJ2-3 | 16 | - | TRBV24-1 | many | CATSDGAAAVTDTQYF | TGTGCCACCAGTGACGGGGCGGCGGCCGTCACAGATACGCAGTATTTT
TRBJ1-2 | 11 | - | TRBV29-1 | many | CSVEFARGYTF | TGCAGCGTTGAATTTGCTCGGGGCTACACCTTC
TRBJ2-7 | 14 | - | TRBV20-1 | many | CSAPPHTVSSEQYF | TGCAGTGCTCCCCCCCACACTGTCTCCTCCGAGCAGTACTTC
TRBJ2-2 | 15 | TRBD1 | TRBV25-1 | - | CASSGDRGPAGELFF | TGTGCCAGCAGTGGGGACAGGGGACCGGCCGGGGAGCTGTTTTTT
TRBJ2-2 | 12 | - | TRBV3-1 | many | CASSHWTGELFF | TGTGCCAGCAGCCACTGGACCGGGGAGCTGTTTTTT
TRBJ2-3 | 19 | TRBD2 | TRBV5-6 | many | CASSFSGGRELWHTDTQYF | TGTGCCAGCAGCTTTAGCGGGGGCCGCGAATTGTGGCACACAGATACGCAGTATTTT
TRBJ1-6 | 16 | TRBD1 | TRBV11-2 | many | CASSLVPGGGNSPLHF | TGTGCCAGCAGCTTAGTTCCAGGGGGCGGGAATTCACCCCTCCACTTT
TRBJ1-3 | 17 | - | TRBV29-1 | - | CSVDQWDNERSGNTIYF | TGCAGCGTTGACCAGTGGGATAATGAGCGCTCTGGAAACACCATATATTTT
TRBJ2-5 | 14 | - | TRBV30 | many | CAWSVDAREKTQYF | TGTGCCTGGAGTGTAGATGCACGGGAGAAGACCCAGTACTTC
TRBJ1-5 | 16 | TRBD1 | TRBV2 | - | CASRAGAGTVDQPQHF | TGTGCCAGCAGAGCTGGGGCGGGGACAGTTGATCAGCCCCAGCATTTT
TRBJ2-1 | 14 | - | TRBV4-2 | - | CASSLPRRATEQFF | TGTGCCAGCAGCCTCCCCCGGCGGGCCACTGAGCAGTTCTTC
TRBJ2-4 | 11 | - | TRBV30 | few | CAWSDSNIQYF | TGTGCCTGGAGTGATTCAAACATTCAGTACTTC
TRBJ2-6 | 17 | TRBD2 | TRBV20-1 | - | CSAPRTSGTPGANVLTF | TGCAGTGCCCCCAGGACTAGCGGGACCCCTGGGGCCAACGTCCTGACTTTC
TRBJ2-5 | 12 | TRBD1 | TRBV29-1 | many | CSVEGQGSTQYF | TGCAGCGTTGAGGGACAGGGGAGTACCCAGTACTTC
TRBJ1-2 | 13 | - | TRBV10-3 | many | CAISDEENYGYTF | TGTGCCATCAGTGATGAGGAAAACTATGGCTACACCTTC
TRBJ1-6 | 17 | TRBD1 | TRBV7-9 | - | CASSLELAGQDNSPLHF | TGTGCCAGCAGCTTAGAGCTAGCGGGACAGGATAATTCACCCCTCCACTTT
TRBJ1-4 | 15 | TRBD1 | TRBV13 | - | CASSLPTGLDEKLFF | TGTGCTAGCAGCTTACCGACAGGGTTGGATGAAAAACTGTTTTTT
TRBJ2-1 | 15 | TRBD1 | TRBV9 | many | CASSTGTGQRNEQFF | TGTGCCAGCAGCACAGGGACAGGCCAACGCAATGAGCAGTTCTTC
TRBJ1-5 | 14 | - | TRBV28 | many | CASTRGGPNQPQHF | TGTGCCAGCACTCGGGGAGGGCCAAATCAGCCCCAGCATTTT
TRBJ2-7 | 14 | - | TRBV20-1 | many | CSARDRTLGYEQYF | TGCAGTGCTAGAGACAGGACCCTGGGCTACGAGCAGTACTTC
TRBJ2-1 | 11 | - | TRBV20-1 | - | CSARFYNEQSF | TGCAGCGCTAGATTCTACAATGAGCAGTCCTTC
TRBJ2-3 | 12 | - | TRBV7-9 | many | CASSSTTDTQYF | TGTGCCAGCAGCTCGACCACAGATACGCAGTATTTT
TRBJ1-5 | 14 | - | TRBV3-1 | many | CASSQNQGVQPQHF | TGTGCCAGCAGCCAAAACCAGGGAGTCCAGCCCCAGCATTTT
TRBJ1-2 | 13 | - | TRBV6-2/TRBV6-3 | many | CASSPGIAYGYTF | TGTGCCAGCAGTCCGGGGATCGCTTATGGCTACACCTTC
TRBJ2-3 | 19 | TRBD2 | TRBV20-1 | many | CSATAPSGLAEISTDTQYF | TGCAGTGCTACAGCCCCCTCGGGACTAGCGGAGATCAGCACAGATACGCAGTATTTT
TRBJ2-7 | 15 | TRBD2 | TRBV2 | - | CASTLGGGGSYERYF | TGTGCCAGCACCCTGGGTGGGGGGGGGTCCTACGAGCGGTACTTC
TRBJ2-7 | 17 | - | TRBV19 | many | CASSKEGKGRAVYEQYF | TGTGCCAGTAGTAAAGAGGGGAAAGGGCGGGCAGTCTACGAGCAGTACTTC